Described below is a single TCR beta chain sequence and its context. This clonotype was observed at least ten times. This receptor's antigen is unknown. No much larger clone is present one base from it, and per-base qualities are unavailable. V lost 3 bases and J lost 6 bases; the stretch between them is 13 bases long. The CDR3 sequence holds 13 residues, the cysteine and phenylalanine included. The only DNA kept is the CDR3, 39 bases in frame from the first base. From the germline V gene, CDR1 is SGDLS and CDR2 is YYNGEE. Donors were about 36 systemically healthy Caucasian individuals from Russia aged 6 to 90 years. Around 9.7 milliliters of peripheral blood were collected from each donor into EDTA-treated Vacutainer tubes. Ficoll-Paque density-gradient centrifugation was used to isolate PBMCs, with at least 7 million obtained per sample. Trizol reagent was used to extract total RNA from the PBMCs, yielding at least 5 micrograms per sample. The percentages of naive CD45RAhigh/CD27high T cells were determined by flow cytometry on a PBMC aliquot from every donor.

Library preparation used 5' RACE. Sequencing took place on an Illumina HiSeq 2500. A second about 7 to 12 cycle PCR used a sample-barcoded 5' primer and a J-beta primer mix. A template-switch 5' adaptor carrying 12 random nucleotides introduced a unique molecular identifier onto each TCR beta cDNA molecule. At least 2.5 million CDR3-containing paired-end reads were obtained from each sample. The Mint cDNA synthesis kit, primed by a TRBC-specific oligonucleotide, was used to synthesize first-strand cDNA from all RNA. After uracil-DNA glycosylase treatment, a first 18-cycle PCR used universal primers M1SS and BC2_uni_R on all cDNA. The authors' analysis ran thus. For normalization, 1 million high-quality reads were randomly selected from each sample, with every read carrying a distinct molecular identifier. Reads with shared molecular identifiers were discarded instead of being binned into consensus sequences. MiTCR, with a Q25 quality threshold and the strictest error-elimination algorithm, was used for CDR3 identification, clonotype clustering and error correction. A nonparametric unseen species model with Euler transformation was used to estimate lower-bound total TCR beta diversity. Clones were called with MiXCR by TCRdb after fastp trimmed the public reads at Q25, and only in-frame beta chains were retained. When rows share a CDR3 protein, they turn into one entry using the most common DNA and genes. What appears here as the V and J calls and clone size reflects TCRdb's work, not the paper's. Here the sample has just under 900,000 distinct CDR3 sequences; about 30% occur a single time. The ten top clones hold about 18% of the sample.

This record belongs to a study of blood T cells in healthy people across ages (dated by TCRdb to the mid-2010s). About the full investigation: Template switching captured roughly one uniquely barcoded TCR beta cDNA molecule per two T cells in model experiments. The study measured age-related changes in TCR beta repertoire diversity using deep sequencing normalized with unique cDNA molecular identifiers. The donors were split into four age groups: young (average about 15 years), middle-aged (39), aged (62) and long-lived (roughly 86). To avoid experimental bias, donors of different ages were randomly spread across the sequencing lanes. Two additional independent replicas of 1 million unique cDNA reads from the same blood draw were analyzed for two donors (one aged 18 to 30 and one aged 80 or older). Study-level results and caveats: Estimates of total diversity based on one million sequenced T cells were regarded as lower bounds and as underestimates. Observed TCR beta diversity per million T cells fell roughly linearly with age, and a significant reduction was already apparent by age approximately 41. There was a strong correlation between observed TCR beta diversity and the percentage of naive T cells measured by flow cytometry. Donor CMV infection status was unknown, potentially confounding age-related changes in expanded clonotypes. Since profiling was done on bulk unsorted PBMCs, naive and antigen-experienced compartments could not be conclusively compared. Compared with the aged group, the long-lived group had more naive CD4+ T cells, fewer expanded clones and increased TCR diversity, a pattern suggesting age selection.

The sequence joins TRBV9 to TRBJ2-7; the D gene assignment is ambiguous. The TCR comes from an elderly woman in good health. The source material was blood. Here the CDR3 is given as CASSATPKSEQYF. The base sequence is TGTGCCAGCAGCGCCACCCCAAAAAGCGAGCAGTACTTC.